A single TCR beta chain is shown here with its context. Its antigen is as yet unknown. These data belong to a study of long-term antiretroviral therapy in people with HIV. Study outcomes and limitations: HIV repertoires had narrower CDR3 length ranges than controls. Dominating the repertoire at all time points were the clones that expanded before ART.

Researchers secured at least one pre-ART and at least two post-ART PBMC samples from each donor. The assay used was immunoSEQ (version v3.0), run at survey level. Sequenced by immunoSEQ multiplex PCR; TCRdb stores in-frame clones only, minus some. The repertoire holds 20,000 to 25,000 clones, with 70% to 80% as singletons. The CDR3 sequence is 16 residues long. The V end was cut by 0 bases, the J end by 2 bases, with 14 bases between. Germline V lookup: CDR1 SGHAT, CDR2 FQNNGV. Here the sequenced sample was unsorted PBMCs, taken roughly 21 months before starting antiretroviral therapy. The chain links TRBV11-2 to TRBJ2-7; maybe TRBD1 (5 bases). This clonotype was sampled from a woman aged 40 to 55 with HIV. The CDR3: CASSLDPGDSAYEQYF. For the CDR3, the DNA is TGTGCCAGCAGCTTAGATCCAGGCGACAGTGCCTACGAGCAGTACTTC.